Below, 14 T cell receptor beta chains from the same sample are listed, as sequenced in a study of radiotherapy plus CTLA-4 blockade in lung cancer (dated by TCRdb to the late 2010s). Library method: the immunoSEQ multiplex PCR assay. In TCRdb, the immuneACCESS table is reduced to in-frame sequences with V and J assigned. These tables do not hold every clone; where another copy was compared, an unresolved V gene accounts for under half, and the others remain unexplained. The sample table contains about 77,000 clones; only one count was recorded for roughly 74% of them. Roughly 10% of the sample is held by the ten biggest clonotypes. The material was peripheral blood, obtained from a patient treated with radiotherapy plus ipilimumab. The receptors were sampled from a human donor with non-small cell lung cancer whose response to radiotherapy plus ipilimumab could not be evaluated.

The gene calls are TRBV9 and TRBJ1-2; D unresolved. Germline CDR1 and CDR2: SGDLS and YYNGEE. The CDR3 is made up of 11 amino acids. V lost 0 bases, J lost 6 bases, and 3 bases lay in between. The CDR3 protein is CASSVAHGYTF. CDR3 DNA: TGTGCCAGCAGCGTAGCTCATGGCTACACCTTC. Using reference TRBV9 and TRBJ1-2 for the parts outside the CDR3, the full variable domain is DSGVTQTPKHLITATGQRVTLRCSPRSGDLSVYWYQQSLDQGLQFLIQYYNGEERAKGNILERFSAQQFPDLHSELNLSSLELGDSALYFCASSVAHGYTFGSGTRLTVV.

The J gene is TRBJ1-4, the V gene TRBV4-3; TRBD1 matches 10 bases. This CDR3 has 16 residues. J gave up 4 bases and V 3 bases, and 5 bases lay outside the gene matches. Germline V gene sequence: CDR1 LGHNA, CDR2 YSLEER. The CDR3 DNA is TGCGCCAGCAGCCACGGGACAGGGGACTTTAATGAAAAACTGTTTTTT. This encodes CASSHGTGDFNEKLFF.

V and J are TRBV15 and TRBJ1-1, with D hard to call. Germline V gene data show CDR1 as LNHNV and CDR2 as YYDKDF (reference sequence). The CDR3 contains 15 residues. V was shortened by 0 bases and J by 6 bases, with 14 bases between the two germline ends. The CDR3: CATSRDEGGGSEAFF. CDR3 nucleotide sequence: TGTGCCACCAGCAGAGATGAAGGTGGAGGGTCTGAAGCTTTCTTT.

This chain uses TRBV5-1 with TRBJ1-1; 7 nucleotides align to TRBD1. With V trimmed by 3 bases and J by 11 bases, 13 bases remained unmatched. CDR1 is SGHRS and CDR2 is YFSETQ in the germline V gene. The CDR3 is 14 amino acids. Written as DNA, the CDR3 is TGCGCCAGCAGCTCGTTCAGGGGGAAGCTGGACGCTTTCTTT. This codes for CASSSFRGKLDAFF.

V gene TRBV6-5 combines with J gene TRBJ2-7; 8 nucleotides line up with TRBD1. Germline V gene lookup returns CDR1 MNHEY and CDR2 SVGAGI. The CDR3 contains 14 residues. The junction had 7 bases not matched to a gene; V was cut back by 6 bases and J by 3 bases. This CDR3 reads CASSRTGISYEQYF. The CDR3 nucleotides read TGTGCCAGCAGCAGGACAGGGATCAGCTACGAGCAGTACTTC.

The chain joins TRBV6-5 to TRBJ1-1; possibly TRBD1 for D (6 bases). CDR3 size: 15 residues. The V gene lost 6 bases and the J gene lost 5 bases, with 19 bases spanning the gap. Germline CDR1 and CDR2: MNHEY and SVGAGI. CDR3 amino acids: CASRSNRVGNTEAFF. The CDR3 DNA reads as TGTGCCAGCAGATCGAACAGGGTCGGGAATACTGAAGCTTTCTTT.

The rearrangement links TRBV7-9 to TRBJ2-1; 8 bases agree with TRBD2. CDR1 is SEHNR, CDR2 FQNEAQ, per germline (reference sequence). The CDR3 has 14 residues. V was pared by 5 bases and J by 12 bases, with 12 bases of the junction left unmatched. CDR3 protein: CASSRGGLDLTQFF. CDR3 sequence (DNA): TGTGCCAGCAGCCGCGGGGGACTAGATCTCACGCAGTTCTTC.

The chain uses TRBV28 and TRBJ2-1; D ambiguous. The CDR3 has 12 amino acids. Trimming pared 3 bases from V and 4 bases from J, leaving 4 bases between. Per germline, CDR1 MDHEN and CDR2 SYDVKM. This chain's CDR3 is CASSLEYNEQFF. The CDR3 DNA follows: TGTGCCAGCAGTTTGGAGTACAATGAGCAGTTCTTC. Variable domain in full (rest from reference TRBV28 and TRBJ2-1): DVKVTQSSRYLVKRTGEKVFLECVQDMDHENMFWYRQDPGLGLRLIYFSYDVKMKEKGDIPEGYSVSREKKERFSLILESASTNQTSMYLCASSLEYNEQFFGPGTRLTVL.

The CDR3 here is CASSSRAGGAWTEAFF. DNA for the CDR3: TGTGCCAGCAGCTCGCGCGCAGGGGGCGCTTGGACTGAAGCTTTCTTT. The V and J genes are TRBV7-8 and TRBJ1-1; 8 bases match TRBD1. CDR3 length: 16 residues. The germline V gene has CDR1 SGHVS and CDR2 FQNEAQ. The V segment lost 4 bases and the J segment 5 bases; nucleotides outside the gene matches: 12.

This clone was counted between two and nine times. The genes are TRBV15 and TRBJ2-5, with D uncertain. The CDR3 is made up of 13 amino acids. The V gene's germline CDR1 is LNHNV and CDR2 YYDKDF (reference sequence). V was trimmed by 1 base and J by 2 bases, leaving 5 bases between them. Here the CDR3 reads CATSRAPQETQYF. CDR3 nucleotides: TGTGCCACCAGCAGAGCCCCACAAGAGACCCAGTACTTC.

This clone turned up a few times. The V and J genes are TRBV5-1 and TRBJ1-2; 9 nucleotides agree with TRBD1. Germline V gene lookup returns CDR1 SGHRS and CDR2 YFSETQ. The CDR3 totals 14 residues. The trim removed 6 bases at V and 5 bases at J, leaving 8 bases unmatched. CDR3 coding DNA: TGCGCCAGCATGGACCCGACAGGGGGATATGGCTACACCTTC. It codes for CASMDPTGGYGYTF. The entire variable domain, with the rest obtained from reference TRBV5-1 and TRBJ1-2, is as follows: KAGVTQTPRYLIKTRGQQVTLSCSPISGHRSVSWYQQTPGQGLQFLFEYFSETQRNKGNFPGRFSGRQFSNSRSEMNVSTLELGDSALYLCASMDPTGGYGYTFGSGTRLTVV.

The J gene is TRBJ2-3, the V gene TRBV11-2, with D maybe TRBD1 (6 bases). There are 14 residues in the CDR3. V lost 3 bases and J lost 3, with 10 bases in between. Per germline, CDR1 SGHAT and CDR2 FQNNGV. The CDR3 spells CASSFGRGTDTQYF. In nucleotides, the CDR3 is TGTGCCAGCAGCTTTGGCAGGGGTACAGATACGCAGTATTTT.

This clone was observed a single time. The rearrangement links TRBV6-4 to TRBJ1-6; TRBD1 aligns across 7 bases. The CDR3 spans 15 residues. CDR1 is MRHNA, CDR2 SNTAGT, per germline. Unmatched junction bases numbered 7, after V lost 4 bases and J lost 7 bases. CDR3 loop: CASSVGTVANSPLHF. DNA for the CDR3: TGTGCCAGCAGTGTCGGGACAGTGGCAAATTCACCCCTCCACTTT.

This sequence joins TRBV7-2 and TRBJ2-2, with TRBD1 matching over 8 bases. V shed 5 bases and J 7 bases; nucleotides not matched to a gene: 9. The CDR3 sequence is 15 residues long. Germline V gene lookup returns CDR1 SGHTA and CDR2 FQGNSA. The DNA of the CDR3 is TGTGCCAGCAGCCCCGGACAGGGTTTCGGCGGGGAGCTGTTTTTT. It encodes CASSPGQGFGGELFF. The full variable domain, its missing parts supplied by reference TRBV7-2 and TRBJ2-2, is GAGVSQSPSNKVTEKGKDVELRCDPISGHTALYWYRQSLGQGLEFLIYFQGNSAPDKSGLPSDRFSAERTGGSVSTLTIQRTQQEDSAVYLCASSPGQGFGGELFFGEGSRLTVL.